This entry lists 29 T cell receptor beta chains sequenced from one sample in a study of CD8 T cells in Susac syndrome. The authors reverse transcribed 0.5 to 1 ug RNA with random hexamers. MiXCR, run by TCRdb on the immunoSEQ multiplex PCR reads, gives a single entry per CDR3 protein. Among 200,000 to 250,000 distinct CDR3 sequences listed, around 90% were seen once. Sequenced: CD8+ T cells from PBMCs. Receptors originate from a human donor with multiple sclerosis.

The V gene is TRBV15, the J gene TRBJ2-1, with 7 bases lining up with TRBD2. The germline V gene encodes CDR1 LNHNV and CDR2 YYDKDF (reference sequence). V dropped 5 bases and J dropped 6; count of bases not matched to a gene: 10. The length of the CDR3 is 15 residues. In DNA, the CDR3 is TGTGCCACCAGCGCGCGGCGGGAGATTCCCAATGAGCAGTTCTTC. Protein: CATSARREIPNEQFF.

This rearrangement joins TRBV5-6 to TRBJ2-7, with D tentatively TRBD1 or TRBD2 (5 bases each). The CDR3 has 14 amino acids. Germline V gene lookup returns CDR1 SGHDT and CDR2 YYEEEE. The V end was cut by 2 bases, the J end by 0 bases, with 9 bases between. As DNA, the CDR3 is TGTGCCAGCAGCTTTGGGACGCCCTCCTACGAGCAGTACTTC. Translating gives CASSFGTPSYEQYF.

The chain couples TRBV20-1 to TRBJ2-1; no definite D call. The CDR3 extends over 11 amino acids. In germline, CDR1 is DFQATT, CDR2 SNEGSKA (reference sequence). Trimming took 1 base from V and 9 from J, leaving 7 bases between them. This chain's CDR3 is CSARVGFEQFF. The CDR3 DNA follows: TGCAGTGCTAGAGTCGGGTTTGAGCAGTTCTTC.

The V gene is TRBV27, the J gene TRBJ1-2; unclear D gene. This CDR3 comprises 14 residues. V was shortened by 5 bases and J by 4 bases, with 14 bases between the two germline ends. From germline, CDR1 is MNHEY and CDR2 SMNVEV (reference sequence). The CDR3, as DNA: TGTGCCAGCAGTCCTACCACAGCGTTCTATGGCTACACCTTC. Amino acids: CASSPTTAFYGYTF.

In DNA, the CDR3 is TGTGCCAGCATCCTCATTGGGACAGCCACAGATACGCAGTATTTT. Encoded protein: CASILIGTATDTQYF. The chain uses TRBV2 and TRBJ2-3, with 7 bases lining up with TRBD1. This CDR3 spans 15 amino acids. Germline CDR1 and CDR2: SNHLY and FYNNEI. The ends lost 7 bases at V and 2 bases at J; junction bases unmatched: 9. Full variable domain (rest looked up from reference TRBV2 and TRBJ2-3): EPEVTQTPSHQVTQMGQEVILRCVPISNHLYFYWYRQILGQKVEFLVSFYNNEISEKSEIFDDQFSVERPDGSNFTLKIRSTKLEDSAMYFCASILIGTATDTQYFGPGTRLTVL.

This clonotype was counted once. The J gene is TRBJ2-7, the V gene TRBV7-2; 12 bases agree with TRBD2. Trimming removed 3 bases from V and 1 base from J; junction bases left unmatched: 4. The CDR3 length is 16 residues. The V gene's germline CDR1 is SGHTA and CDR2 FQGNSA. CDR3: CASSFSLAGGSYEQYF. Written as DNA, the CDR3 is TGTGCCAGCAGCTTTAGTCTAGCGGGAGGGTCCTACGAGCAGTACTTC.

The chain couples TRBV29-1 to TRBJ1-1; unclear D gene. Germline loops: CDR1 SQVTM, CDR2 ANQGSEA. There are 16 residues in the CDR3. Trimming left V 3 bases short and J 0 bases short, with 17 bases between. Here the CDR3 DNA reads TGCAGCGTTGAGGGAAAGGCTAAGGCGGTGAACACTGAAGCTTTCTTT. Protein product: CSVEGKAKAVNTEAFF.

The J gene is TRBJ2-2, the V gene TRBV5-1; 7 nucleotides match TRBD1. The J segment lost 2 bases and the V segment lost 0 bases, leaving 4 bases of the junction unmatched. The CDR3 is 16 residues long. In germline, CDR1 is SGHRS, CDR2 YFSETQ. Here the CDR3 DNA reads TGCGCCAGCAGCTTGGCCGGGGACAGTAACACCGGGGAGCTGTTTTTT. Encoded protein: CASSLAGDSNTGELFF.

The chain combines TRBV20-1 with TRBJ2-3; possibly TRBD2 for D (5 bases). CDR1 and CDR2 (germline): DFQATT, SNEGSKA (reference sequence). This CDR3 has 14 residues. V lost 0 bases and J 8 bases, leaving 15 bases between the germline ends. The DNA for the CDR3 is TGCAGTGCTAGAGATCGGGATACCATCGGTACGCAGTATTTT. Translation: CSARDRDTIGTQYF.

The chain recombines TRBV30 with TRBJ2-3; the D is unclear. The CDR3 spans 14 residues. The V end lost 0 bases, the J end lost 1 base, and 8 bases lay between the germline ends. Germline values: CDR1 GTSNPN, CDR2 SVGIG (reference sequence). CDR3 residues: CAWSVGSGTDTQYF. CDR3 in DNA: TGTGCCTGGAGTGTTGGGTCCGGCACAGATACGCAGTATTTT.

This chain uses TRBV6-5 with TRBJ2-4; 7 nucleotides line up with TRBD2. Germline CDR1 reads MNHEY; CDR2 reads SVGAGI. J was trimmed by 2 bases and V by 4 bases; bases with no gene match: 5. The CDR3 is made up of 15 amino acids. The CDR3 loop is CASSFAGDPKNIQYF. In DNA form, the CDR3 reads TGTGCCAGCAGTTTTGCGGGAGATCCCAAAAACATTCAGTACTTC.

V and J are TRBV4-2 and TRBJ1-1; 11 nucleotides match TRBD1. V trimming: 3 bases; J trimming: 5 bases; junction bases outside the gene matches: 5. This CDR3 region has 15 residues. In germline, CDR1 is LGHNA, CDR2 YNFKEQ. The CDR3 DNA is TGTGCCAGCAGCCATCCGGGACAGGGGGGAACTGAAGCTTTCTTT. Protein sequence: CASSHPGQGGTEAFF.

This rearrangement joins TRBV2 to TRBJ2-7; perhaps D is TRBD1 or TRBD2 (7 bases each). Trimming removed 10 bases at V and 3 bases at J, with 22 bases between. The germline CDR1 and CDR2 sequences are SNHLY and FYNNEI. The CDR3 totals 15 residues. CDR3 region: CANRGGGSKVYEQYF. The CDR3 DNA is TGTGCCAACAGAGGGGGCGGGAGCAAAGTCTACGAGCAGTACTTC.

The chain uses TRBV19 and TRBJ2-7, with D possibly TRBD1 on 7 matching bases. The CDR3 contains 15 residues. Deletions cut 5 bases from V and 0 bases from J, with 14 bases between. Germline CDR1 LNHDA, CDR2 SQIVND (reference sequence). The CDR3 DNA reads TGTGCCAGTAGTCCTCAGGGGGGCGGCTCCTACGAGCAGTACTTC. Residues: CASSPQGGGSYEQYF.

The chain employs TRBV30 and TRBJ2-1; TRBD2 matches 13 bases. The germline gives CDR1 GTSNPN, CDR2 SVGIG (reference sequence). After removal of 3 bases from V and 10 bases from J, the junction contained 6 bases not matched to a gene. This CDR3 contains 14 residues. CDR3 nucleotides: TGTGCCTGGAGCGGACTAGCGGGGGCCGGGGAGCAGTTCTTC. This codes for CAWSGLAGAGEQFF. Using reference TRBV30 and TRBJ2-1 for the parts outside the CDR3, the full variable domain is SQTIHQWPATLVQPVGSPLSLECTVEGTSNPNLYWYRQAAGRGLQLLFYSVGIGQISSEVPQNLSASRPQDRQFILSSKKLLLSDSGFYLCAWSGLAGAGEQFFGPGTRLTVL.

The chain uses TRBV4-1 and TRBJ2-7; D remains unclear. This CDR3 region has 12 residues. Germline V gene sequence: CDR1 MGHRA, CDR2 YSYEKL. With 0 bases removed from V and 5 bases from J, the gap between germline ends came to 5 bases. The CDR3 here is CASSQDLHEQYF. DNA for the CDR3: TGCGCCAGCAGCCAAGATCTCCACGAGCAGTACTTC.

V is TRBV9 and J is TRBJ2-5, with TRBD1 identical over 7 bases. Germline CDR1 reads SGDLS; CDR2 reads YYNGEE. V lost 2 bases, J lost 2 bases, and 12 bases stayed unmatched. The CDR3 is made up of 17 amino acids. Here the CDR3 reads CASSVGFSGTEQETQYF. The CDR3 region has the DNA TGTGCCAGCAGCGTCGGATTCTCCGGGACAGAACAAGAGACCCAGTACTTC.

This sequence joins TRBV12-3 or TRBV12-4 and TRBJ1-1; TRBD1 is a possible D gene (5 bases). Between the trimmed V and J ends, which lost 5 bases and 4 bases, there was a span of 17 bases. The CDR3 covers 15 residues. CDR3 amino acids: CASSRSGPRPTEAFF. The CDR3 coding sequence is TGTGCCAGCAGTCGATCAGGGCCGCGTCCCACTGAAGCTTTCTTT.

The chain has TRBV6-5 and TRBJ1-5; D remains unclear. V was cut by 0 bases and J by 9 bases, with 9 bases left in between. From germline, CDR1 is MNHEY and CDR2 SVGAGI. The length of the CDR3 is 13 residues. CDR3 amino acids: CASSYSGSGPQHF. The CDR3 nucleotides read TGTGCCAGCAGTTACTCGGGAAGCGGGCCCCAGCATTTT.

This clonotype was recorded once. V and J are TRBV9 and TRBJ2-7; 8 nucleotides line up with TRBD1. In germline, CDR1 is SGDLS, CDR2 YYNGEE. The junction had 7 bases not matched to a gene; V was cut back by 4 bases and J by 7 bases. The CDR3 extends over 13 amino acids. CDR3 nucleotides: TGTGCCAGCAGCACCGGAGACAGGGGAGAGCAGTACTTC. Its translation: CASSTGDRGEQYF.

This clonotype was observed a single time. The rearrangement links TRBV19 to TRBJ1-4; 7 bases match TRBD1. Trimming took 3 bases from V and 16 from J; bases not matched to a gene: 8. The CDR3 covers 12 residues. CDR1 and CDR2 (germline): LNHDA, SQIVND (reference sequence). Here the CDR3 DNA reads TGTGCCAGTAGTATCGGGGGGGGACAGCCGTTTTTT. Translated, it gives CASSIGGGQPFF.

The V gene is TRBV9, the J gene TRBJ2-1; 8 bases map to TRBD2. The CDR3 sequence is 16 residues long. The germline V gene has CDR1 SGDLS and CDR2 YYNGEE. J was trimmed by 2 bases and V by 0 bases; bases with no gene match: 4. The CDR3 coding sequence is TGTGCCAGCAGCGTAGCGGCGGGGGGAACCTACAATGAGCAGTTCTTC. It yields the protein CASSVAAGGTYNEQFF. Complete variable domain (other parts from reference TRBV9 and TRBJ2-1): DSGVTQTPKHLITATGQRVTLRCSPRSGDLSVYWYQQSLDQGLQFLIQYYNGEERAKGNILERFSAQQFPDLHSELNLSSLELGDSALYFCASSVAAGGTYNEQFFGPGTRLTVL.

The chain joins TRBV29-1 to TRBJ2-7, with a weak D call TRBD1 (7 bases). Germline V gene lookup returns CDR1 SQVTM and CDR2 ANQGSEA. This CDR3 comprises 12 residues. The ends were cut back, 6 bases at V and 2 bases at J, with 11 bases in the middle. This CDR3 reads CSVAGQTYEQYF. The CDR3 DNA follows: TGCAGCGTGGCGGGACAGACCTACGAGCAGTACTTC.

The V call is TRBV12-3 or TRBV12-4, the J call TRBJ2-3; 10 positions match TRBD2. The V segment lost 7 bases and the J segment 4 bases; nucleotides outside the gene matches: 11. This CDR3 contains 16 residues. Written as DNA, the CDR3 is TGTGCCAGCACTCTAGCGGGAGCAGGGTTGGCAGATACGCAGTATTTT. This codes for CASTLAGAGLADTQYF.

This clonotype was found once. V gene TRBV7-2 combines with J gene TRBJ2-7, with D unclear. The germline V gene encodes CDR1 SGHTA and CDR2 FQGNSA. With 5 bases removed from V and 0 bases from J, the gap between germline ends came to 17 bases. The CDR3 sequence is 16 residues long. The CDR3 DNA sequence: TGTGCCAGCAGCCTCGGGCCGTACCAAATCTCCTACGAGCAGTACTTC. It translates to CASSLGPYQISYEQYF.

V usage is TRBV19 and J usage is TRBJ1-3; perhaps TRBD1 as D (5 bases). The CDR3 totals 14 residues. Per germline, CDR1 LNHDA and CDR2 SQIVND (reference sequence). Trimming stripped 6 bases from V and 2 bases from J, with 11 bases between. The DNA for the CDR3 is TGTGCCAGTAGGTGGGGGAGTACTGGAAACACCATATATTTT. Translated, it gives CASRWGSTGNTIYF.

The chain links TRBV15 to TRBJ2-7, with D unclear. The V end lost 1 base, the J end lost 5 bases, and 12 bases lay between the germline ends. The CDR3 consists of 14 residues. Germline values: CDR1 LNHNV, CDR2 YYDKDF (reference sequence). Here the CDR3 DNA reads TGTGCCACCAGCAGAGGTGCAGGTATGGACGAGCAGTACTTC. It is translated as CATSRGAGMDEQYF.

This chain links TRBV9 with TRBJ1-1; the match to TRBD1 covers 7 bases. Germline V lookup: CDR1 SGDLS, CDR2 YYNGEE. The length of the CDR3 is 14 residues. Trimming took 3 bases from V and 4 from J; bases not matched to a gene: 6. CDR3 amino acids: CASSAVDRATEAFF. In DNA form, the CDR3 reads TGTGCCAGCAGCGCCGTAGACAGGGCCACTGAAGCTTTCTTT.

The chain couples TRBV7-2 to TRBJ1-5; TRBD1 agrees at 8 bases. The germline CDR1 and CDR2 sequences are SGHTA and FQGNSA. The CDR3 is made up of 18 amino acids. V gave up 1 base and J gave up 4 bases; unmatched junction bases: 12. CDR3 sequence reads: CASSLGGGGTGTNQPQHF. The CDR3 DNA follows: TGTGCCAGCAGCTTAGGCGGAGGTGGGACAGGTACAAATCAGCCCCAGCATTTT.